This entry is about one TCR beta chain. Its antigen is undetermined. The CDR3 runs 12 residues. Trimming removed 3 bases from V and 3 bases from J, with 6 bases in between. Germline V lookup: CDR1 MDHEN, CDR2 SYDVKM. In CD8 memory, CD45RO+ cells were put together with CCR7-negative CD45RA+ TemRA cells. The data belong to a study of shared clonotypes between healthy human individuals. Study-wide background: The plates for each donor numbered three CD4 naive, three CD4 memory, two CD8 naive and one CD8 memory. Whole-study findings and limits: Depth of sequencing was expected to influence donor clonotype sharing. Generation probabilities were higher for clonotypes shared across all four sorted-subset donors than for unshared ones.

TCRdb's table, derived via immunoSEQ multiplex PCR, lists solely in-frame clones and lacks some. The sample has over 100,000 clones, 68% seen once. This chain uses TRBV28 with TRBJ2-7, with unresolved D. Material for sequencing was memory CD8+ T cells sorted from blood. As to subset: CD45RO+ cells pooled with CCR7-negative TemRA cells. This clonotype was sampled from a young woman in good health. CDR3 coding DNA: TGTGCCAGCAGTTTGATGGACTACGAGCAGTACTTC. Amino acid sequence: CASSLMDYEQYF. Full variable domain (rest looked up from reference TRBV28 and TRBJ2-7): DVKVTQSSRYLVKRTGEKVFLECVQDMDHENMFWYRQDPGLGLRLIYFSYDVKMKEKGDIPEGYSVSREKKERFSLILESASTNQTSMYLCASSLMDYEQYFGPGTRLTVT.